This TCR beta chain was recovered during a study of HIV-infected patients and healthy controls (dated by TCRdb to between 2012 and 2015). Background on the whole study: CD4 counts were modestly but significantly increased in about 85% of the 16 patients after three months of therapy, but they remained below normal ranges. No consistent shift in CD8 counts was seen during early therapy, whereas a slight rise was seen in the CD4:CD8 ratio. Viral load fell below detection in about 75% of the 16 patients by the second bleed and in all patients following a further year of therapy. Relative to controls, total CDR3 counts per chain did not differ significantly, and patients lacked overall T-cell lymphocytopenia. Whether deep TCR repertoire sequencing of small blood samples from HIV patients could capture immune perturbation and reconstitution was tested in the study.

This clonotype occurred once. Its antigen has not been determined. Base qualities are not recorded, but no much larger clone differs from it by a single base. This beta chain is an off-target read within a library intended for alpha chains, so its frequency means little. Follow-up blood from HIV-infected patients was collected roughly three months, about 14 weeks, after antiretroviral therapy began. Whole blood was used without fractionating the cells, so the repertoire represented all peripheral T cells without sorting. For RNA extraction, around 2.5 ml of peripheral blood was drawn into Tempus tubes. Patients with febrile or AIDS-related illness, tumors, hepatitis B or C coinfection, immunomodulatory therapy, recent vaccination or treatment interruptions were excluded from enrollment. Residual genomic DNA was removed with the TURBO-DNase kit and globin mRNA was depleted with GLOBINclear. General study outcomes and caveats: Alpha-chain CDR3s from MAIT cells appeared at high frequency in healthy controls but were severely depleted in HIV+ repertoires. Donor HLA types were not determined in the study. Both the Jaccard index and the count of highly shared sequences showed that healthy controls shared more CDR3s between individuals than HIV+ patients did. The study cohorts differed slightly in age and sex profile, but those differences did not account for the observed differences in diversity. Processing was restricted to sixteen HIV-infected individuals, which the authors judged to be a major constraint on the generalizability of the findings. Significantly different mean usage between HIV-infected patients and controls was observed for eight alpha and eight beta V genes. Compared with untreated HIV+ repertoires, healthy control repertoires had roughly threefold more distinct CDR3s and higher Shannon diversity. The therapy captured by the treated samples lasted only approximately 3 months, arguably too short a period to observe immune reconstitution given low adult thymic output. Alpha-beta chain pairing was not determined in the samples. In HIV-infected patients, the apparent post-therapy recovery of the Gini index was not replicated in size-matched repertoire data. HIV-infected repertoires showed significantly elevated mean Gini indices relative to controls, which possibly reflects oligoclonality. During therapy, HIV-associated CDR3s significantly decreased in frequency, while CMV-associated CDR3s did not change significantly, though most became more frequent. The use of whole blood limited sequencing depth and precluded separation of the dynamics of distinct T-cell subpopulations. Unequal numbers of distinct sequences between patients and controls complicated comparisons, and size-matching overweighted rare events from HIV-infected data.

The CDR3 covers 14 residues, taking in both the cysteine and the phenylalanine. Here the CDR3 DNA is all that survives: 42 bases in frame from base 1. V is cut by 10 bases and J by 0 bases, and the space between the germline ends is 15 bases. Based on the germline V gene (reference sequence), the CDR1 and CDR2 sequences are MNHEY and SMNVEV. Using SuperScript III with primers targeting the alpha and beta constant regions, 500 ng of RNA was reverse transcribed. Separate alpha and beta chain libraries were generated by chain-specific third strand synthesis with multiplexing indices. The protocol used a single primer pair to amplify all rearrangements within a chain, which avoided primer bias, and attached molecular barcodes to each cDNA molecule. T4 RNA Ligase 1 joined purified cDNA to a 5' RACE adapter that carried a random hexamer and the SP2 sequencing primer site. Second strand synthesis was primed from the SP2 site with Phusion polymerase, using slow temperature ramps to favor optimal annealing. Joined together, two random hexamer sequences that had both been added before amplification formed the 12-nucleotide barcode of each molecule. A brief initial PCR introduced P5 and P7 adapter elements together with a second index, and a roughly 20-cycle amplification PCR using P5s and P7 primers was subsequently performed. The libraries went through roughly 27 PCR cycles in total, were quantified on a Qubit, were sized on a Bioanalyzer, and were diluted to around 4.1 nM. The normalized libraries were sequenced on an Illumina MiSeq using 2 x 250 paired-end kits. Into 9.5 to 10 ul Tris-Cl, the reverse transcription reactions were eluted following cleanup on MinElute columns. Adapter ligations ran for around 25 hours at 16 degrees C and were afterwards cleaned with AMPure XP beads at a 1:1 ratio. Per the source publication's procedure: Demultiplexed FASTQ files were processed with a modified Decombinator that output V, J, insert and barcode information. Sequences sharing a barcode but differing from the dominant sequence were discarded as errors, and barcodes clustered at Levenshtein distance 3 were counted to estimate original cDNA molecules. The R packages ineq, vegan, igraph and RCytoscape were used for downstream analyses, with IMGT nomenclature and CDR3 definitions applied. V gene usage was computed over distinct sequences, each TCR counted once to avoid skew from clonal expansion. Within a donor, similarity networks joined unique CDR3 amino acid sequences in every case where two of them were separated by a single Levenshtein edit. In the repertoires, a search was made for a compiled set of published HIV-specific CDR3s (approximately 90 alpha, approximately 770 beta) and CMV-specific CDR3s (approximately 13 alpha, some 250 beta). Random subsampling to size-matched repertoires demonstrated that the decreased diversity in patients did not result from their lower sequence numbers. TCRdb reprocessing: public reads trimmed at Q25 with fastp, clones called with MiXCR, in-frame beta chains kept. Identical CDR3 proteins give one entry, which carries the most common genes and DNA. In this record, the V and J calls reflect TCRdb's handling and not the investigators' own analysis. The sample records fewer than 400 distinct CDR3 sequences, approximately 77% of which are singletons. Jointly, the top ten make up roughly 45% of the sample.

The sample was blood, taken during antiretroviral therapy. The chain is made from TRBV27 and TRBJ1-1; the D gene is perhaps TRBD1, from 5 matching bases. The receptor's source is an adult with HIV infection. The CDR3 protein: CATSATVMNTEAFF. The DNA sequence is as follows: TGTGCCACCTCTGCGACAGTAATGAACACTGAAGCTTTCTTT.